Sequencing of this T cell receptor (beta chain) was carried out in a study of blood T cell repertoires in COVID-19. On the study more broadly: PBMCs, B-cell-depleted T cells, or T cells were the source of the cDNA or gDNA that made up the material.

Using immunoSEQ multiplex PCR, the repertoire was profiled, and TCRdb retains in-frame clones only, with some absent. Here the sample spans roughly 220,000 clones, approximately 78% being singletons. This CDR3 is built from 13 residues. Germline assignment: CDR1 SNHLY and CDR2 FYNNEI. The ends were cut back, 7 bases at V and 0 bases at J, with 9 bases in the middle. The clonotype originates from an elderly woman with COVID-19, enrolled during active disease. Material: peripheral blood. The genes are TRBV2 and TRBJ1-1; D might be TRBD1 (5 bases). The CDR3 DNA follows: TGTGCCAGCAATAGGGGCTTGAACACTGAAGCTTTCTTT. Translation: CASNRGLNTEAFF.